This TCR beta chain appears in the sequencing data of a study of blood T cell repertoires in COVID-19. Turning to the study itself: In each case, the material was cDNA or gDNA derived from T cells, B-cell-depleted T cells, or PBMCs.

The V end was cut by 3 bases, the J end by 8 bases, with 16 bases between. Germline assignment: CDR1 SEHNR and CDR2 FQNEAQ (reference sequence). The length of the CDR3 is 14 residues. All enrollees were roughly 18 to 95 years old and from under 25 US areas. Cohort placement rested on clinical history that participants reported themselves. Measured with immunoSEQ multiplex PCR; TCRdb has only the in-frame clones, and not every one. The table has a few hundred thousand clones, about nine tenths seen once. The chain recombines TRBV7-9 with TRBJ1-2; TRBD1 might be the D (5 bases). The clonotype originates from a woman in her thirties or forties with acute COVID-19. Sequences were obtained from PBMCs or T cells enriched from blood (not recorded which). DNA of the CDR3: TGTGCCAGCAGCTTTATCCGGGACTCGGGGGGCTACACCTTC. It translates to CASSFIRDSGGYTF.